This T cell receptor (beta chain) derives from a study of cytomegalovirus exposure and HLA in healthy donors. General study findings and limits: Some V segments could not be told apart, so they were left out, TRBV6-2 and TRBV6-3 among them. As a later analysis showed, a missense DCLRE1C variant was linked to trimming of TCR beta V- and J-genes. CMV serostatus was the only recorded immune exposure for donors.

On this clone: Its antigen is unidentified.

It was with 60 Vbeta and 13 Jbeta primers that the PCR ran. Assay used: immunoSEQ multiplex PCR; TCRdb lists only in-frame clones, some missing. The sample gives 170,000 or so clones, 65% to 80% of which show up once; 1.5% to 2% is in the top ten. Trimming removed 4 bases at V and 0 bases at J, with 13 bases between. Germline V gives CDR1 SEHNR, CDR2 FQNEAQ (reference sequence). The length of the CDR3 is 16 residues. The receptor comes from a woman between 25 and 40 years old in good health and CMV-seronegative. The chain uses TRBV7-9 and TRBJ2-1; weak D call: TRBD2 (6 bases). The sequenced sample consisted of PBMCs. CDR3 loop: CASSSISGSSYNEQFF. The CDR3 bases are TGTGCCAGCAGCTCAATTAGCGGCAGCTCCTACAATGAGCAGTTCTTC.